The 18 T cell receptor beta chains given below trace back to one sample, sequenced in a study of beta chain features in type 1 diabetes (dated by TCRdb to 2017 to 2018). These receptors have no identified antigens. General conclusions and limits of the study: In all four CD4+ subsets, TCRB CDR3 length was moderately but significantly shorter in type 1 diabetes patients.

The method was the immunoSEQ multiplex PCR assay. The entire isolated RNA was reverse transcribed using the High Capacity cDNA Reverse Transcription Kit, and thus expressed TCRB transcripts were sequenced. TCRdb's version of the immuneACCESS table is confined to in-frame rearrangements and falls short of the full clone set. An unresolved V gene accounts for under half of the shortfall where checked; the remainder is of unknown origin. The table for this sample lists some 26,000 clones; 68% of them were counted only once. Of the sample, around 1.1% is held by the ten largest clones. Material: stem cell memory CD4+ T cells from blood. Read against the paper, the sample's cell subset or site label means: stem cell-like memory CD4+ T cells. Receptor source: a woman in her thirties or forties with type 1 diabetes.

The genes are TRBV6-5 and TRBJ1-6, with no clear D. V lost 6 bases and J lost 0, with 9 bases in between. CDR1 and CDR2 from the germline V gene are MNHEY and SVGAGI. The CDR3 is made up of 15 amino acids. CDR3 sequence (DNA): TGTGCCAGCAGAACGGGTGGCTCCTATAATTCACCCCTCCACTTT. Encoded protein: CASRTGGSYNSPLHF.

The chain has TRBV7-9 and TRBJ1-6; weak D call: TRBD1 (5 bases). The V end lost 6 bases, the J end lost 6 bases, and 18 bases lay between the germline ends. The CDR3 runs to 16 residues. Germline CDR1 is SEHNR and CDR2 is FQNEAQ (reference sequence). CDR3: CASRTTATLFNSPLHF. Here the CDR3 DNA reads TGTGCCAGCAGGACGACAGCCACTCTTTTTAATTCACCCCTCCACTTT.

This chain joins TRBV19 and TRBJ1-5, with a tentative D call TRBD1 (5 bases). The germline V and J ends were trimmed by 7 bases and 7 bases, with 17 bases remaining between them. The CDR3 sequence is 14 residues long. CDR1 and CDR2 from the germline V gene are LNHDA and SQIVND (reference sequence). CDR3: CASTTSEEGQPQHF. The CDR3 DNA sequence: TGTGCCAGTACTACCTCCGAGGAGGGGCAGCCCCAGCATTTT.

The rearrangement uses TRBV9 and TRBJ2-5, with D perhaps matching TRBD1 (6 bases). V was clipped by 5 bases and J by 4 bases, with 18 bases between them. Germline CDR1 SGDLS, CDR2 YYNGEE. The CDR3 consists of 15 residues. Here the CDR3 reads CASSGVGGLGETQYF. The DNA of the CDR3 is TGTGCCAGCAGTGGAGTAGGGGGTTTAGGAGAGACCCAGTACTTC.

Only a few counts were recorded for this clone. The gene calls are TRBV28 and TRBJ2-7; no firm D call. Trimming took 8 bases from V and 6 from J, leaving 11 bases between them. In germline, CDR1 is MDHEN, CDR2 SYDVKM. The CDR3 sequence is 11 residues long. The CDR3 DNA sequence: TGTGCCAGCGGATCAGGCCTCGAGCAGTACTTC. Encoded protein: CASGSGLEQYF.

This sequence joins TRBV28 and TRBJ1-5, with TRBD1 matching over 9 bases. The ends lost 5 bases at V and 5 bases at J; junction bases unmatched: 10. CDR1 MDHEN and CDR2 SYDVKM come from the germline V gene. The CDR3 is made up of 16 amino acids. In nucleotides, the CDR3 is TGTGCCAGCAGTCAACCCGCCGGGACAGGGCATCAGCCCCAGCATTTT. The encoded protein is CASSQPAGTGHQPQHF.

The chain joins TRBV29-1 to TRBJ2-7; 11 bases agree with TRBD1. V dropped 5 bases and J dropped 4; count of bases not matched to a gene: 4. The CDR3 is 13 residues long. Germline V CDR1 and CDR2: SQVTM, ANQGSEA. The CDR3 DNA sequence: TGCAGCGTTTGGGACAGGGGGAGATACGAGCAGTACTTC. Translating gives CSVWDRGRYEQYF.

In DNA form, the CDR3 reads TGCAGCGTTACCCAGGGACAGGCGAACACCGGGGAGCTGTTTTTT. It yields the protein CSVTQGQANTGELFF. The V gene is TRBV29-1, the J gene TRBJ2-2; TRBD1 matches 8 bases. CDR3 size: 15 residues. Trimming removed 5 bases from V and 0 bases from J; junction bases left unmatched: 5. From germline, CDR1 is SQVTM and CDR2 ANQGSEA.

The chain joins TRBV6-5 to TRBJ2-7; 10 bases map to TRBD1. V lost 5 bases to trimming and J lost 5 bases; unmatched junction nucleotides: 9. The V gene's germline CDR1 is MNHEY and CDR2 SVGAGI. This CDR3 has 15 residues. For the CDR3, the DNA is TGTGCCAGCAGTCCGCCTTGGGACAGGGGACACGAGCAGTACTTC. Protein: CASSPPWDRGHEQYF.

The chain combines TRBV5-1 with TRBJ1-1; tentative D call: TRBD1 (6 bases). Trimming removed 0 bases from V and 3 bases from J, with 9 bases in between. The germline gives CDR1 SGHRS, CDR2 YFSETQ. This CDR3 region has 14 residues. CDR3 amino acids: CASSLVQGDTEAFF. DNA for the CDR3: TGCGCCAGCAGCTTGGTACAGGGCGACACTGAAGCTTTCTTT.

The chain couples TRBV7-2 to TRBJ1-2; D is possibly TRBD1 (5 bases). Between the trimmed V and J ends, which lost 5 bases and 8 bases, there was a span of 18 bases. This CDR3 has 14 amino acids. In germline, CDR1 is SGHTA, CDR2 FQGNSA. The CDR3 sequence: CASSKEVRADGYTF. CDR3 coding DNA: TGTGCCAGCAGCAAAGAAGTCAGGGCGGACGGCTACACCTTC.

The chain employs TRBV5-1 and TRBJ2-3; 10 bases map to TRBD1. From germline, CDR1 is SGHRS and CDR2 YFSETQ. The CDR3 loop spans 15 amino acids. With V trimmed by 3 bases and J by 6 bases, 7 bases remained unmatched. The chain's CDR3 is CASSSQTGGLDTQYF. The CDR3, as DNA: TGCGCCAGCAGCTCCCAGACAGGGGGCTTGGATACGCAGTATTTT.

CDR3 coding DNA: TGTGCCAGCAGCCAAGAGGGGGCTTTGGCTTTCTTT. Translated, it gives CASSQEGALAFF. The V gene is TRBV4-2, the J gene TRBJ1-1; a possible D gene is TRBD1 (6 bases). CDR3 length: 12 residues. V shed 0 bases and J shed 11 bases, with 10 bases lying between them. The germline CDR1 and CDR2 sequences are LGHNA and YNFKEQ.

This chain connects TRBV18 to TRBJ1-1; D uncertain. Between the trimmed V and J ends, which lost 0 bases and 0 bases, there was a span of 14 bases. Looked up from germline, CDR1 is KGHSH and CDR2 is LQKENI. This CDR3 has 17 amino acids. This chain's CDR3 is CASSPPGGELMNTEAFF. The CDR3 coding sequence is TGTGCCAGCTCACCACCAGGCGGGGAACTGATGAACACTGAAGCTTTCTTT. Based on the CDR3 plus reference TRBV18 and TRBJ1-1, the full variable domain is NAGVMQNPRHLVRRRGQEARLRCSPMKGHSHVYWYRQLPEEGLKFMVYLQKENIIDESGMPKERFSAEFPKEGPSILRIQQVVRGDSAAYFCASSPPGGELMNTEAFFGQGTRLTVV.

The J gene is TRBJ1-4, the V gene TRBV10-3; D call uncertain. The length of the CDR3 is 13 residues. CDR1 and CDR2 from the germline V gene are ENHRY and SYGVKD. Trimming stripped 3 bases from V and 8 bases from J, with 10 bases between. CDR3 DNA: TGTGCCATCAGTGACTTGGGAGACGAAAAACTGTTTTTT. Its protein product is CAISDLGDEKLFF.

Concerning this clone: A read error may account for a junction end that differs from germline. The gene calls are TRBV4-1 and TRBJ1-2; 12 bases fit TRBD1. The CDR3 is made up of 16 amino acids. Germline CDR1 and CDR2: MGHRA and YSYEKL. This CDR3 is CASSQSGTGGFSGYTF. Written as DNA, the CDR3 is TGTGCCAGCAGCCAAAGCGGGACAGGGGGCTTCAGCGGCTACACCTTC.

This chain links TRBV7-3 with TRBJ2-2; D may be TRBD2 (6 bases). The V and J ends lost 4 bases and 6 bases respectively, with 12 bases between them. CDR1 is SGHTA and CDR2 is FQGTGA in the germline V gene. The CDR3 consists of 14 residues. As DNA, the CDR3 is TGTGCCAGCAGCTGGGACGGGGGTTCCGGGGAGCTGTTTTTT. This translates into CASSWDGGSGELFF.

The V and J genes are TRBV29-1 and TRBJ2-5; no firm D call. The CDR3 has 11 amino acids. Per germline, CDR1 SQVTM and CDR2 ANQGSEA. V lost 1 base and J lost 3, with 3 bases in between. The CDR3 protein is CSVEAEETQYF. CDR3 nucleotide sequence: TGCAGCGTTGAAGCGGAAGAGACCCAGTACTTC.